The rows below give T cell receptor beta chains drawn from one sample of a study of Ad26.COV2.S vaccination and SARS-CoV-2 variants. Produced via immunoSEQ multiplex PCR; TCRdb's table is partial and in-frame only. The sample lists 330,000 or so clones; approximately 87% were seen once. Sample: peripheral blood, taken in a trial of Ad26.COV2.S vaccine versus placebo. These receptors were obtained from a person between 18 and 60 years old who received the Ad26.COV2.S COVID-19 vaccine or a placebo. The CDR3 runs from the conserved cysteine through the conserved F or W. D genes are given only for firm matches. Clone size appears in some rows only: once, few, many, or a class for an expanded clone.

D gene	V gene	clone size	J gene	CDR3 protein	CDR3 DNA
TRBD1	TRBV18	-	TRBJ1-2	CASSPFVAGGFGYTF	TGTGCCAGCTCACCGTTCGTTGCAGGGGGCTTTGGCTACACCTTC
TRBD1	TRBV6-5	-	TRBJ2-5	CASLLGQGLGTQYF	TGTGCCAGCCTATTGGGACAGGGTTTAGGGACCCAGTACTTC
-	TRBV27	-	TRBJ2-3	CASSLYPTTDTQYF	TGTGCCAGCAGTTTGTATCCCACCACAGATACGCAGTATTTT
-	TRBV7-9	-	TRBJ2-5	CASSPVLQGETQYF	TGTGCCAGCAGCCCGGTCTTACAGGGAGAGACCCAGTACTTC
-	TRBV18	once	TRBJ1-1	CASSPTRGSAEAFF	TGTGCCAGCTCACCTACCAGGGGCTCGGCCGAAGCTTTCTTT
-	TRBV19	-	TRBJ1-6	CASSPGTALLPLHF	TGTGCCAGTAGTCCCGGGACCGCCCTCCTACCCCTCCACTTT
-	TRBV27	-	TRBJ1-2	CASSLVGPGYGYTF	TGTGCCAGCAGTTTAGTGGGTCCAGGCTATGGCTACACCTTC
TRBD2	TRBV6-2/TRBV6-3	-	TRBJ2-2	CASSYRLAVNTGELFF	TGTGCCAGCAGTTACCGGCTAGCGGTAAACACCGGGGAGCTGTTTTTT
-	TRBV3-1/TRBV3-2	-	TRBJ1-3	CASSQDLGNTIYF	TGTGCCAGCAGCCAAGATCTTGGAAACACCATATATTTT
-	TRBV2	few	TRBJ1-6	CASSVGGASYNSPLHF	TGTGCCAGCAGTGTGGGTGGGGCCTCCTATAATTCACCCCTCCACTTT
-	TRBV27	-	TRBJ1-2	CASSVQGGGGYTF	TGTGCCAGCAGTGTTCAGGGAGGCGGTGGCTACACCTTC
TRBD1	TRBV7-3	-	TRBJ2-5	CASSSRTGDETQYF	TGTGCCAGCAGCTCTCGGACAGGCGATGAGACCCAGTACTTC
-	TRBV4-3	-	TRBJ2-3	CASRRYGGTDTQYF	TGCGCCAGCAGGCGGTATGGGGGCACAGATACGCAGTATTTT
-	TRBV2	-	TRBJ1-5	CASSGAANQPQHF	TGTGCCAGCAGCGGGGCAGCGAATCAGCCCCAGCATTTT
-	TRBV5-1	-	TRBJ1-4	CASSYYGGANEKLFF	TGCGCCAGCAGCTACTACGGGGGGGCTAATGAAAAACTGTTTTTT
-	TRBV7-7	-	TRBJ1-1	CASSPVGQYTEAFF	TGTGCCAGCAGCCCCGTTGGACAGTACACTGAAGCTTTCTTT
-	TRBV9	-	TRBJ2-3	CASSVNGLPTDTQYF	TGTGCCAGCAGCGTAAATGGATTGCCCACAGATACGCAGTATTTT
-	TRBV14	-	TRBJ2-3	CASSQDAAGTYGRDTQYF	TGTGCCAGCAGCCAAGATGCCGCTGGGACTTATGGAAGAGATACGCAGTATTTT
-	TRBV27	-	TRBJ2-2	CASSSTGELFF	TGTGCCAGCAGTTCAACCGGGGAGCTGTTTTTT
-	TRBV2	-	TRBJ1-3	CASSPLTSGNTIYF	TGTGCCAGCAGTCCTCTTACCTCTGGAAACACCATATATTTT
TRBD1	TRBV5-5	-	TRBJ1-5	CASSGGTGGQPQHF	TGTGCCAGCAGCGGCGGGACAGGGGGTCAGCCCCAGCATTTT
-	TRBV13	-	TRBJ1-4	CASSFYRLNEKLFF	TGTGCCAGCAGCTTCTACCGTTTGAATGAAAAACTGTTTTTT
TRBD1	TRBV5-4	-	TRBJ2-7	CASSLAGDRIQRSDYEQYF	TGTGCCAGCAGCTTGGCCGGGGACAGAATCCAAAGATCGGACTACGAGCAGTACTTC
-	TRBV5-4	-	TRBJ2-5	CASREGTQETQYF	TGTGCCAGCAGGGAGGGTACCCAAGAGACCCAGTACTTC
TRBD1	TRBV5-5	-	TRBJ2-7	CASSLGQGVDEQYF	TGTGCCAGCAGCTTGGGACAGGGGGTGGACGAGCAGTACTTC
-	TRBV18	-	TRBJ1-6	CASSPQFRSSPLHF	TGTGCCAGCTCACCCCAGTTCAGATCTTCACCCCTCCACTTT
-	TRBV14	-	TRBJ2-5	CASSQVGPGLGTQYF	TGTGCCAGCAGCCAAGTGGGCCCGGGATTAGGGACCCAGTACTTC
-	TRBV5-1	-	TRBJ1-2	CASSLSGQTGGYTF	TGCGCCAGCAGCTTGTCCGGACAGACCGGAGGCTACACCTTC
-	TRBV3-1/TRBV3-2	-	TRBJ1-3	CASSLQGPLTGNTIYF	TGTGCCAGCAGCCTGCAGGGACCGCTAACTGGAAACACCATATATTTT
-	TRBV19	-	TRBJ1-2	CASTISDSSYGYTF	TGTGCCAGTACCATCTCAGACAGTTCCTATGGCTACACCTTC
-	TRBV4-3	-	TRBJ2-2	CASSISRATGELFF	TGCGCCAGCAGTATAAGCAGGGCCACCGGGGAGCTGTTTTTT
-	TRBV2	-	TRBJ1-2	CASGTGAGRDTF	TGTGCCAGCGGAACGGGGGCAGGGAGGGACACCTTC
-	TRBV11-1	few	TRBJ1-6	CASSRNGNNSPLHF	TGTGCCAGCAGCAGAAACGGGAATAATTCACCCCTCCACTTT
-	TRBV28	-	TRBJ1-2	CASIRDGVTYGYTF	TGTGCCAGCATACGAGATGGGGTGACCTATGGCTACACCTTC